This note documents a single TCR beta chain sequence. Germline V gene lookup returns CDR1 SGHRS and CDR2 YFSETQ. CDR3 size: 15 residues. With V trimmed by 4 bases and J by 4 bases, 10 bases remained unmatched. This sample is drawn from a study of blood T cell repertoires in COVID-19. Those enrolled in Seattle joined during active infection and were followed longitudinally afterward. Some clones are missing from TCRdb's copy, which holds only in-frame ones; the method was immunoSEQ multiplex PCR. This table holds approximately 400,000 clones, 70% to 90% found once. Material for sequencing was peripheral blood. This sequence originates from a woman between 50 and 59 years old with COVID-19, enrolled during active disease. The rearrangement uses TRBV5-1 and TRBJ2-7, with 8 bases matching TRBD1. CDR3 sequence reads: CASSIGQGGIYEQYF. In DNA, the CDR3 is TGCGCCAGCAGCATTGGACAGGGAGGTATATACGAGCAGTACTTC.